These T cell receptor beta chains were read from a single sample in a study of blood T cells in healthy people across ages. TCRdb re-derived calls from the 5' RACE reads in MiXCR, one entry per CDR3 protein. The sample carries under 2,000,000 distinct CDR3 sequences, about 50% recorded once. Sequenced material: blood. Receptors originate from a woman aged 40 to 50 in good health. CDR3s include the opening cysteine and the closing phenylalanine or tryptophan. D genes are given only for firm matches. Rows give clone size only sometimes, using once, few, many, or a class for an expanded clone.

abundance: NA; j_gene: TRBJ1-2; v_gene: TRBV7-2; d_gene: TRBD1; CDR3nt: TGTGCCAGCAGCTCGCCGACAGGGTACTATGGCTACACCTTC; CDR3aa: CASSSPTGYYGYTF
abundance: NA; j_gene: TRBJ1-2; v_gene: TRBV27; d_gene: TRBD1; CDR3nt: TGTGCCAGCAGTCCATGGGGGACAGGGAACCATGGCTACACCTTC; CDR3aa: CASSPWGTGNHGYTF
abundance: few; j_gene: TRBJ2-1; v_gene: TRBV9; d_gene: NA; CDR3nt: TGTGCCAGCAGCGTAGTTTTGGGGACCAATGAGCAGTTCTTC; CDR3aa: CASSVVLGTNEQFF
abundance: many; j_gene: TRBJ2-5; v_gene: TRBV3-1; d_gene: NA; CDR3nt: TGTGCCAGCAGCCGGGGACTGCAAGAGACCCAGTACTTC; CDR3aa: CASSRGLQETQYF
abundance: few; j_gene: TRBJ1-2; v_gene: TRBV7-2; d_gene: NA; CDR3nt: TGTGCCAGCAGTAAGGTTTGGGGTTCTAACTATGGCTACACCTTC; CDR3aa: CASSKVWGSNYGYTF
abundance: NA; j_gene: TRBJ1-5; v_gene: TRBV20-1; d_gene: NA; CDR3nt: TGCAGTGCTAGGGGAGCCGGGCCGAATCAGCCCCAGCATTTT; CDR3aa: CSARGAGPNQPQHF
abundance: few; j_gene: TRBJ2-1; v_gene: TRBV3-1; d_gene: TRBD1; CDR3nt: TGTGCCAGCAGCCAAGGCCAGGGGGCTTTAGATGAGCAGTTCTTC; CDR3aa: CASSQGQGALDEQFF
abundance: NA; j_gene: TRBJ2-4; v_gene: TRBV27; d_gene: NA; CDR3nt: TGTGCCAGCAGTTTATCTTCCGGCGACAGCATGGAGAACATTCAGTACTTC; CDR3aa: CASSLSSGDSMENIQYF
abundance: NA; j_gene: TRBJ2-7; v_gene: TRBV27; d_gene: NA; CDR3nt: TGTGCCAGCAGTCCGGGAACTTCCATAGCTAACGAGCAGTACTTC; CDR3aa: CASSPGTSIANEQYF
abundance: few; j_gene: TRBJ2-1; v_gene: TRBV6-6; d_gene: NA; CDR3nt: TGTGCCAGCAGTTACCCGGCGGACCCCAATGAGCAGTTCTTC; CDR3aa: CASSYPADPNEQFF
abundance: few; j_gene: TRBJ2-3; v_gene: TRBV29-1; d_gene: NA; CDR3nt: TGCAGCGTTGCCGATGGGGCGGATACGCAGTATTTT; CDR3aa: CSVADGADTQYF
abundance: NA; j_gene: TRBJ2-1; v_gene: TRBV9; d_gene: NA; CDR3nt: TGTGCCAGCAGCGTAGCCCGGCTACTAGTGGGGGGGCTCAATGAGCAGTTCTTC; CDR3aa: CASSVARLLVGGLNEQFF
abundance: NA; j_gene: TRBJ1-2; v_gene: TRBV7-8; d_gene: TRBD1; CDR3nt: TGTGCCAGCAGACGAACACTCGGGACAGACGCTAACTATGGCTACACCTTC; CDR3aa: CASRRTLGTDANYGYTF
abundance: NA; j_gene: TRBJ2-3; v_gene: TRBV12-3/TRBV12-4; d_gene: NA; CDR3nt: TGTGCCAGCACCCAGGAAGCAGGGTCGGTCACAGATACGCAGTATTTT; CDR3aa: CASTQEAGSVTDTQYF
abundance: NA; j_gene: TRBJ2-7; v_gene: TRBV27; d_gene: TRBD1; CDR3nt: TGTGCCAGCAGAGGACAGGGGGCAATTTCCTACGAGCAGTACTTC; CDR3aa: CASRGQGAISYEQYF
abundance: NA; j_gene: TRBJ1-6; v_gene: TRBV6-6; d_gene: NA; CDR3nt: TGTGCCAGCAGTTACTCGCCGAGGAATGCCTATAATTCACCCCTCCACTTT; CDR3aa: CASSYSPRNAYNSPLHF
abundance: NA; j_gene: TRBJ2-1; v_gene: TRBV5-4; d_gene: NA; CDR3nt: TGTGCCAGCAGCTTGGACCTCCAAGAGCAGTTCTTC; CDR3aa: CASSLDLQEQFF
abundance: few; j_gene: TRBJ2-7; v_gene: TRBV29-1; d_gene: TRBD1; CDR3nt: TGCAGCGTACGAACAGGGGGCGCGACCTACGAGCAGTACTTC; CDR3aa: CSVRTGGATYEQYF
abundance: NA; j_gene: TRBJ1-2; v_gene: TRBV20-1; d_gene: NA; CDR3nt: TGCAGTGCTTCCTCTCCCGGACAAAGCTATGGCTACACCTTC; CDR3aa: CSASSPGQSYGYTF
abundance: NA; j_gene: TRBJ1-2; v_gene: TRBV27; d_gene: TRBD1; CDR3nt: TGTGCCAGCAGTTCCCGGGACAGTTCATTCTTCTATGGCTACACCTTC; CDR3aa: CASSSRDSSFFYGYTF
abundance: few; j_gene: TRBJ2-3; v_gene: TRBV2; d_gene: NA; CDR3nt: TGTGCCAGCAGTGCCGGTGGCCCCGCAGATACGCAGTATTTT; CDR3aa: CASSAGGPADTQYF
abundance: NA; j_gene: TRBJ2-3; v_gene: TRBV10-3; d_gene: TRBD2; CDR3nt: TGTGCCTCCCGGCAGGCGGGGAGGGGAGATACGCAGTATTTT; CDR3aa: CASRQAGRGDTQYF
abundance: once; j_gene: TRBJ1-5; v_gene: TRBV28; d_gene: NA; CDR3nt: TGTGCCAGCTCGTCAGCCGCAGGGGCTAGCAATCAGCCCCAGCATTTT; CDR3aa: CASSSAAGASNQPQHF
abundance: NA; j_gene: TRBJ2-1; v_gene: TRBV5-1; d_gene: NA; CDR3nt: TGCGCCAGCAGCTTGGGGGGCGACGGACGGCCCGGAAATGCGTTCTTC; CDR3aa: CASSLGGDGRPGNAFF
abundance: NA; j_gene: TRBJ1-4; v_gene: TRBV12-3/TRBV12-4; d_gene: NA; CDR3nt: TGTGCCAGCAGTTTAGCGCGGTCTACAGGGCGAACTAATGAAAACCTGTTTTTT; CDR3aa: CASSLARSTGRTNENLFF
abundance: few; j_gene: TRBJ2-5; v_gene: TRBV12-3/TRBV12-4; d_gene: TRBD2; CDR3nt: TGTGCCAGCAGAGCCGAAAGCGGGGGCCTCCAAGAGACCCAGTACTTC; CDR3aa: CASRAESGGLQETQYF
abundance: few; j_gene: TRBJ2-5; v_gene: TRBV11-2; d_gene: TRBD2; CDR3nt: TGTGCCAGCAGCCCCTCGGGAGCGGGGATACAAGAGACCCAGTACTTC; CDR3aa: CASSPSGAGIQETQYF
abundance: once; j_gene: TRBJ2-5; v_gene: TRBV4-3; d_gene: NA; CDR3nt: TGCGCCAGCAGCCAAGAAGGTGCCCCCGGGGGGCTCTTCCAAGAGACCCAGTACTTC; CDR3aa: CASSQEGAPGGLFQETQYF
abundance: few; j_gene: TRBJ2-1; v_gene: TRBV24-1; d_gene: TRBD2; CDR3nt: TGTGCCACCAGTGATTCCGGGGGGAATGAGCAGTTCTTC; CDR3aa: CATSDSGGNEQFF
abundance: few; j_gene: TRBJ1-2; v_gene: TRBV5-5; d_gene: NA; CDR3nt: TGTGCCAGCAGCTTGGACGGGGGGAATGGCTACACCTTC; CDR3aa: CASSLDGGNGYTF
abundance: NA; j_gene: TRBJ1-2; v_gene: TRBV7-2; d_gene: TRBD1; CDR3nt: TGTGCCAGCAGCTTAGTTGACAGGGGTAGCTATGGCTACACCTTC; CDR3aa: CASSLVDRGSYGYTF
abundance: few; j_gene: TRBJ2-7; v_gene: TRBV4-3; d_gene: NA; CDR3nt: TGCGCCAGCAGCCAAGGAACAGGGTTACGCGAGCAGTACTTC; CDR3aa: CASSQGTGLREQYF
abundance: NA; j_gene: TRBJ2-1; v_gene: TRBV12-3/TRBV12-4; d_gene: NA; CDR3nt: TGTGCCAGCCTTAAAAAAGGGGGGGGGGCCTACAATGAGCAGTTCTTC; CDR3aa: CASLKKGGGAYNEQFF
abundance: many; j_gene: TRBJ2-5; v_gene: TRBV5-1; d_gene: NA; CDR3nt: TGCGCCAGCAGCTCGGGATCAGAGACCCAGTACTTC; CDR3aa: CASSSGSETQYF